The rows below give T cell receptor beta chains drawn from one sample of a study of CD8 T cells in Susac syndrome. TCRdb independently ran MiXCR on the immunoSEQ multiplex PCR reads; one entry per CDR3 protein. Of 80,000 or so distinct CDR3 sequences in the sample, 94% were seen once. Material: CD8+ T cells from PBMCs. These TCRs come from a human donor in good health. Both conserved end residues are trimmed from each CDR3.

TRBV18	TRBJ2-7	ASSLLGEQY
TRBV6-1	TRBJ2-1	ASSEVVSDEQF
TRBV7-2	TRBJ2-3	ASSLVSSGQDWSTDTQY
TRBV6-5	TRBJ1-2	ASSYSVTFSSNYGYT
TRBV20-1	TRBJ2-3	SARPDRGTDTQY
TRBV4-3	TRBJ2-7	ASSQDWLARYEQY
TRBV27	TRBJ1-1	ASSFSQSNTEAF
TRBV29-1	TRBJ2-2	SVEDRGSFGTGELF
TRBV9	TRBJ2-1	ASSRPPGDEQF
TRBV15	TRBJ1-5	ATSMFRGNQPQH
TRBV9	TRBJ1-1	ASSVESGRSEAF
TRBV28	TRBJ1-5	ASNLEGPDQPQH
TRBV14	TRBJ1-1	ASSQGRTEAF
TRBV5-1	TRBJ1-1	ASSDGQGTTEAF
TRBV7-6	TRBJ1-1	ASSLNPRGGWDTEAF
TRBV7-9	TRBJ2-1	ASSLPGQYNEQF
TRBV24-1	TRBJ2-6	ATSHPPGGPISGANVLT
TRBV7-8	TRBJ2-3	ASSLFASRADTQY
TRBV9	TRBJ2-1	ASSGPGTREENEQF
TRBV7-6	TRBJ2-1	ASSREGGLYNEQF
TRBV29-1	TRBJ1-2	SVEGAVGYGYT
TRBV15	TRBJ1-5	ATSGTTGFRNQPQH
TRBV7-9	TRBJ1-1	ASSLEVIMEAF
TRBV20-1	TRBJ2-4	SARGQVENIQY
TRBV29-1	TRBJ2-3	SVPVFDTQY
TRBV9	TRBJ2-1	ASSVEETGTATGEQF
TRBV12-5	TRBJ1-1	ASAFGQAEAF
TRBV20-1	TRBJ2-3	SARSKGDRGSSFTDTQY
TRBV6-5	TRBJ1-6	ASSYSESSYNSPLH
TRBV12-3/TRBV12-4	TRBJ2-5	ASSLGVWETQY
TRBV7-6	TRBJ2-1	ASSLGSGGSYNEQF
TRBV7-3	TRBJ1-2	ASSQTTGDYGYT
TRBV7-9	TRBJ2-3	ASSPTSGYTDTQY
TRBV9	TRBJ1-2	ASSAWGQGGGGYT
TRBV9	TRBJ2-3	ASSPQRVTDTQY
TRBV14	TRBJ1-1	ASSQEAYMNTEAF
TRBV3-1	TRBJ1-2	ASAQKSNYGYT
TRBV7-2	TRBJ2-1	ASSVGGAGYNEQF
TRBV3-1	TRBJ2-1	ASSHSGGHYNEQF
TRBV5-6	TRBJ2-5	ASSLGGPREYQETQY
TRBV29-1	TRBJ1-4	SGRQGPEKLF
TRBV20-1	TRBJ2-1	SALGGGTYNEQF
TRBV4-1	TRBJ2-1	ASSQRLAGTAYNEQF
TRBV12-3/TRBV12-4	TRBJ1-4	ASSSIPGDEKLF
TRBV6-5	TRBJ1-3	ASSNEISGNTIY
TRBV27	TRBJ2-1	ASSPTGLLDEQF
TRBV15	TRBJ1-1	ATSRDLGSSDTEAF